Following are 26 T cell receptor beta chains from one sample sequenced in a study of cytomegalovirus exposure and HLA in healthy donors. 60 Vbeta and 13 Jbeta primers were used in PCR. Profiled with immunoSEQ multiplex PCR; TCRdb holds only in-frame clones, not every one. Of 110,000 or so clones in the sample, less than 85% were seen once. Sequencing input: PBMCs. The receptors originated from a man aged 35-49 years in good health and CMV-seropositive.

V usage is TRBV5-1 and J usage is TRBJ2-7, with D tentatively TRBD2 (6 bases). Germline V CDR1 and CDR2: SGHRS, YFSETQ. Trimming pared 2 bases from V and 5 bases from J, leaving 23 bases between. This CDR3 has 17 amino acids. CDR3 in amino acids: CASSFGFSGGTYHEQYF. In DNA, the CDR3 is TGCGCCAGCAGCTTTGGTTTTAGCGGAGGGACTTATCACGAGCAGTACTTC.

The chain employs TRBV15 and TRBJ2-3, with D perhaps TRBD2 (6 bases). The length of the CDR3 is 17 residues. Trimming left V 2 bases short and J 0 bases short, with 15 bases between. In germline, CDR1 is LNHNV, CDR2 YYDKDF (reference sequence). The CDR3 is CATSRRGGNPSTDTQYF. Here the CDR3 DNA reads TGTGCCACCAGCAGACGAGGAGGGAATCCTAGCACAGATACGCAGTATTTT.

This chain uses TRBV10-3 with TRBJ1-2, with TRBD1 as a possible D gene (6 bases). Germline values: CDR1 ENHRY, CDR2 SYGVKD. This CDR3 is built from 13 residues. V lost 4 bases, J lost 8 bases, and 14 bases lay in between. The CDR3 here is CAISGEGVGGYTF. In nucleotides, the CDR3 is TGTGCCATCAGTGGGGAGGGGGTAGGAGGCTACACCTTC.

This clone was observed a single time. This chain connects TRBV9 to TRBJ1-2, with 7 bases aligning to TRBD1. Germline values: CDR1 SGDLS, CDR2 YYNGEE. This CDR3 is built from 14 residues. The V segment lost 2 bases and the J segment 8 bases; nucleotides outside the gene matches: 9. CDR3 loop: CASSVTGFSSGYTF. The DNA of the CDR3 is TGTGCCAGCAGCGTGACAGGGTTCTCGAGCGGCTACACCTTC. The full variable domain, completed using reference TRBV9 and TRBJ1-2, is DSGVTQTPKHLITATGQRVTLRCSPRSGDLSVYWYQQSLDQGLQFLIQYYNGEERAKGNILERFSAQQFPDLHSELNLSSLELGDSALYFCASSVTGFSSGYTFGSGTRLTVV.

The chain recombines TRBV7-2 with TRBJ2-5; 12 nucleotides agree with TRBD2. This CDR3 has 16 amino acids. CDR1 and CDR2 from the germline V gene are SGHTA and FQGNSA. V lost 5 bases to trimming and J lost 4 bases; unmatched junction nucleotides: 8. The CDR3 is CASSPLAGGGVETQYF. CDR3 sequence (DNA): TGTGCCAGCAGCCCACTAGCGGGGGGAGGAGTAGAGACCCAGTACTTC.

The gene calls are TRBV27 and TRBJ2-7; 15 positions match TRBD2. J lost 2 bases, V lost 5 bases, and 4 bases had no gene match. The CDR3 is 16 residues long. Germline V gene lookup returns CDR1 MNHEY and CDR2 SMNVEV (reference sequence). CDR3 in DNA: TGTGCCAGCAGTCTAGGGACTAGCGGGGGGACCTACGAGCAGTACTTC. Its protein is CASSLGTSGGTYEQYF.

J is TRBJ2-2 and V is TRBV5-4, with TRBD2 matching 7 bases. V shed 6 bases and J 6 bases; nucleotides not matched to a gene: 11. The CDR3 covers 15 residues. From germline, CDR1 is SGHNT and CDR2 YYREEE (reference sequence). CDR3 DNA: TGTGCCAGCAACCATTGGGAGGGCTATGCCGGGGAGCTGTTTTTT. This gives the protein CASNHWEGYAGELFF.

This clone was picked up one time. The chain is built from TRBV18 and TRBJ1-2; the D gene is possibly TRBD1 (6 bases). The CDR3 is made up of 15 amino acids. The ends were cut back, 0 bases at V and 0 bases at J, with 8 bases in the middle. Germline loops: CDR1 KGHSH, CDR2 LQKENI. In nucleotides, the CDR3 is TGTGCCAGCTCACCACCGTCAGGGGCTAACTATGGCTACACCTTC. Translating gives CASSPPSGANYGYTF.

The chain couples TRBV11-3 to TRBJ2-5; TRBD2 might be the D (6 bases). Germline assignment: CDR1 SGHNT and CDR2 YENEEA. V lost 1 base, J lost 1 base, and 16 bases lay in between. The length of the CDR3 is 17 residues. The CDR3: CASSLVTRAGGQETQYF. CDR3 nucleotide sequence: TGTGCCAGCAGCTTAGTCACCCGGGCCGGGGGCCAAGAGACCCAGTACTTC.

The V gene is TRBV27, the J gene TRBJ1-3, with D perhaps TRBD1 (5 bases). V lost 5 bases and J lost 2, with 22 bases in between. Per germline, CDR1 MNHEY and CDR2 SMNVEV (reference sequence). This CDR3 has 18 residues. The CDR3 loop is CASSPTPQGIMPGNTIYF. In nucleotides, the CDR3 is TGTGCCAGCAGTCCAACTCCCCAGGGCATAATGCCTGGAAACACCATATATTTT.

This sequence joins TRBV7-9 and TRBJ2-1, with TRBD1 as a possible D gene (5 bases). CDR3 length: 15 residues. V lost 2 bases and J 2 bases, leaving 10 bases between the germline ends. Germline V gene lookup returns CDR1 SEHNR and CDR2 FQNEAQ (reference sequence). Here the CDR3 DNA reads TGTGCCAGCAGCTTACGTGGGGCAACCTACAATGAGCAGTTCTTC. Its protein is CASSLRGATYNEQFF.

The chain couples TRBV19 to TRBJ1-4; TRBD1 agrees at 8 bases. Germline CDR1 reads LNHDA; CDR2 reads SQIVND (reference sequence). This CDR3 region has 14 residues. The trim removed 7 bases at V and 5 bases at J, leaving 6 bases unmatched. CDR3 protein: CASMTGASNEKLFF. CDR3 nucleotide sequence: TGTGCCAGTATGACAGGGGCGTCAAATGAAAAACTGTTTTTT.

This chain uses TRBV4-1 with TRBJ2-1, with a possible D match to TRBD1 (6 bases). The germline gives CDR1 MGHRA, CDR2 YSYEKL. The CDR3 runs 14 residues. The germline V and J ends were trimmed by 8 bases and 7 bases, with 18 bases remaining between them. The CDR3 coding sequence is TGCGCCAGCCGGAATCCGACAGGTCAAAATGAGCAGTTCTTC. Protein sequence: CASRNPTGQNEQFF.

The rearrangement links TRBV15 to TRBJ1-2, with D possibly matching TRBD1 (5 bases). The germline gives CDR1 LNHNV, CDR2 YYDKDF (reference sequence). Trimming shortened V by 0 bases and J by 6 bases, and 14 bases separated the two germline ends. The CDR3 is 15 residues long. CDR3 nucleotides: TGTGCCACCAGCAGAGAAGCGGGGGGAGCGAATGGCTACACCTTC. Translated: CATSREAGGANGYTF.

This chain connects TRBV19 to TRBJ2-7; 7 bases are shared with TRBD1. With V trimmed by 2 bases and J by 0 bases, 7 bases remained unmatched. The germline V gene has CDR1 LNHDA and CDR2 SQIVND (reference sequence). The CDR3 is made up of 16 amino acids. The CDR3 here is CASSINGQEFSYEQYF. The CDR3 nucleotides read TGTGCCAGTAGTATAAACGGACAGGAATTCTCCTACGAGCAGTACTTC. Supplemented by reference TRBV19 and TRBJ2-7, the full variable domain reads DGGITQSPKYLFRKEGQNVTLSCEQNLNHDAMYWYRQDPGQGLRLIYYSQIVNDFQKGDIAEGYSVSREKKESFPLTVTSAQKNPTAFYLCASSINGQEFSYEQYFGPGTRLTVT.

The chain joins TRBV18 to TRBJ1-1; 8 positions agree with TRBD1. J was trimmed by 7 bases and V by 0 bases; bases with no gene match: 4. The germline V gene encodes CDR1 KGHSH and CDR2 LQKENI. CDR3 size: 14 residues. The CDR3 nucleotides are TGTGCCAGCTCACCACCGGGGACAGGCTTTGAAGCTTTCTTT. This gives the protein CASSPPGTGFEAFF.

Comments on this clone: The junction departs from germline at one end; a sequencing error may be responsible. The chain recombines TRBV7-7 with TRBJ2-1, with 9 bases matching TRBD2. This CDR3 spans 16 amino acids. Looked up from germline, CDR1 is SSHAT and CDR2 is FNYEAQ (reference sequence). CDR3 DNA sequence: TGTGCTAGCAGCTTAATGGCGGGAGGGCCGGACAATGAGCAGTTCTTC. Translated, it gives CASSLMAGGPDNEQFF.

The chain carries TRBV19 and TRBJ1-6; D is uncertain. Looked up from germline, CDR1 is LNHDA and CDR2 is SQIVND (reference sequence). The CDR3 covers 16 residues. Trimming pared 3 bases from V and 0 bases from J, leaving 9 bases between. CDR3 amino acids: CASSMEAISYNSPLHF. CDR3 nucleotide sequence: TGTGCCAGTAGTATGGAGGCCATCTCCTATAATTCACCCCTCCACTTT.

The chain combines TRBV5-6 with TRBJ2-7; 9 nucleotides align to TRBD1. The germline CDR1 and CDR2 sequences are SGHDT and YYEEEE. This CDR3 is 15 amino acids long. The junction had 7 bases not matched to a gene; V was cut back by 5 bases and J by 1 base. CDR3 sequence reads: CASSPDRGPSYEQYF. CDR3 in DNA: TGTGCCAGCAGTCCGGACAGGGGCCCTTCCTACGAGCAGTACTTC.

The chain couples TRBV27 to TRBJ1-6; 9 nucleotides align to TRBD1. The J segment lost 9 bases and the V segment lost 4 bases, leaving 7 bases of the junction unmatched. This CDR3 has 15 amino acids. Germline V CDR1 and CDR2: MNHEY, SMNVEV (reference sequence). The chain's CDR3 is CASSSGQGIVSPLHF. The CDR3 coding sequence is TGTGCCAGCAGTTCAGGACAGGGGATAGTTTCACCCCTCCACTTT.

J is TRBJ2-3 and V is TRBV6-1, with 9 bases fitting TRBD2. V was pared by 7 bases and J by 1 base, with 6 bases of the junction left unmatched. Germline values: CDR1 MNHNS, CDR2 SASEGT. The CDR3 contains 15 residues. The CDR3 region has the DNA TGTGCCAGCACAAGCGGGGGGCGCGGCACAGATACGCAGTATTTT. It is translated as CASTSGGRGTDTQYF.

This chain connects TRBV6-5 to TRBJ1-6; TRBD1 agrees at 10 bases. The length of the CDR3 is 14 residues. The J segment lost 8 bases and the V segment lost 7 bases, leaving 5 bases of the junction unmatched. Germline V gene data show CDR1 as MNHEY and CDR2 as SVGAGI. The CDR3 spells CASIRQGAYSPLHF. CDR3 nucleotide sequence: TGTGCCAGCATCCGACAGGGGGCGTATTCACCCCTCCACTTT.

The chain recombines TRBV7-3 with TRBJ1-5; D gene unclear. Looked up from germline, CDR1 is SGHTA and CDR2 is FQGTGA. The CDR3 totals 13 residues. Trimming cost V 4 bases and J 7 bases, with 11 bases left between them. Here the CDR3 DNA reads TGTGCCAGCAGCTCATCCCCCGGGCAGCCCCAGCATTTT. Amino acid sequence: CASSSSPGQPQHF.

On this clone: The germline gene is not matched at one end of the junction; a read error may be the cause. The chain couples TRBV6-1 to TRBJ2-6, with D tentatively TRBD1 (5 bases). From germline, CDR1 is MNHNS and CDR2 SASEGT. This CDR3 is built from 14 residues. CDR3: CASEQVSGANGLTF. The CDR3 coding sequence is TGTGCCAGCGAACAGGTCTCTGGGGCCAACGGCCTGACTTTC.

This chain joins TRBV2 and TRBJ2-5, with TRBD2 identical over 11 bases. The CDR3 is made up of 17 amino acids. In germline, CDR1 is SNHLY, CDR2 FYNNEI. The V segment lost 7 bases and the J segment 1 base; nucleotides outside the gene matches: 11. DNA of the CDR3: TGTGCCAGCATCAGTGGCAGTAGCGGGGGGGCCCAAGAGACCCAGTACTTC. The encoded protein is CASISGSSGGAQETQYF.

This rearrangement joins TRBV29-1 to TRBJ2-7; tentatively, D is TRBD1 (6 bases). The CDR3 contains 14 residues. Germline-derived CDR1 and CDR2 are SQVTM and ANQGSEA. Trimming removed 0 bases from V and 3 bases from J, with 12 bases in between. CDR3 region: CSVEDPQTGYEQYF. In nucleotides, the CDR3 is TGCAGCGTTGAAGATCCTCAGACAGGCTACGAGCAGTACTTC.